The 25 T cell receptor beta chains listed next were all sequenced from one sample in a study of response to subunit inactivated influenza vaccine. MiXCR, run by TCRdb on the RT-PCR reads, gives a single entry per CDR3 protein. The sample lists approximately 290,000 distinct CDR3 sequences; around 20% were seen once. The sample consisted of PBMCs from blood, taken less than 22 months after vaccination. The receptors shown here come from a man aged 50 to 69 who received an inactivated influenza vaccine.

This clonotype was found a few times. V gene TRBV10-3 combines with J gene TRBJ1-1, with no clear D. This CDR3 contains 12 residues. The V and J ends lost 1 base and 4 bases respectively, with 4 bases between them. The germline V gene encodes CDR1 ENHRY and CDR2 SYGVKD. The CDR3 spells CAISEFSTEAFF. In DNA, the CDR3 is TGTGCCATCAGTGAGTTTAGCACTGAAGCTTTCTTT.

The chain has TRBV6-2 or TRBV6-3 and TRBJ1-6, with TRBD1 as a possible D gene (6 bases). V dropped 6 bases and J dropped 7 bases, with 16 bases sitting between them. Germline V gene sequence: CDR1 MNHEY, CDR2 SVGEGT. The CDR3 is 15 residues long. Written as DNA, the CDR3 is TGTGCCAGCAGCAACTTTGGACAGCTAAATTCACCCCTCCACTTT. This encodes CASSNFGQLNSPLHF.

The V and J genes are TRBV27 and TRBJ1-4; D ambiguous. V was pared by 3 bases and J by 0 bases, with 8 bases between. The CDR3 covers 15 residues. From germline, CDR1 is MNHEY and CDR2 SMNVEV (reference sequence). In DNA, the CDR3 is TGTGCCAGCAGTTTTAGCATTGCAACTAATGAAAAACTGTTTTTT. Translated, it gives CASSFSIATNEKLFF.

This clonotype was seen a few times. The V and J genes are TRBV20-1 and TRBJ2-3, with 10 bases identical to TRBD2. CDR1 and CDR2 (germline): DFQATT, SNEGSKA (reference sequence). This CDR3 is built from 15 residues. Trimming at V came to 6 bases and at J to 4 bases, leaving 10 bases not matched to a gene. This chain's CDR3 is CSAPSSGGPSDTQYF. The CDR3 nucleotides are TGCAGTGCGCCGAGTAGCGGGGGGCCCTCAGATACGCAGTATTTT.

The J gene is TRBJ2-1, the V gene TRBV24-1; 10 bases are shared with TRBD2. The V gene end was trimmed by 1 base and the J gene end by 12 bases; junction bases not matched to a gene: 8. This CDR3 has 15 amino acids. The germline gives CDR1 KGHDR, CDR2 SFDVKD. In nucleotides, the CDR3 is TGTGCCACCAGTGATTTCGAGCGGGAGGGCCTTGGGCAGTTCTTC. This encodes CATSDFEREGLGQFF.

This clonotype was seen a few times. The chain couples TRBV6-5 to TRBJ1-5; D is unresolved. Germline assignment: CDR1 MNHEY and CDR2 SVGAGI. The CDR3 consists of 13 residues. V was shortened by 0 bases and J by 9 bases, with 9 bases between the two germline ends. The DNA for the CDR3 is TGTGCCAGCAGTTACTCGCTTCGATCGCCCCAGCATTTT. Translated: CASSYSLRSPQHF.

This chain connects TRBV7-9 to TRBJ2-7; a weak D match, TRBD2 (5 bases). Germline CDR1 is SEHNR and CDR2 is FQNEAQ (reference sequence). CDR3 length: 12 residues. Trimming removed 7 bases from V and 5 bases from J, with 12 bases in between. The CDR3 DNA is TGTGCCAGCACGAGGGCGCTGAACGAGCAGTACTTC. Residues: CASTRALNEQYF.

This clonotype was detected a few times. This chain links TRBV27 with TRBJ2-1; the D gene could be TRBD1 or TRBD2 (5 bases each). CDR3 length: 16 residues. CDR1 is MNHEY, CDR2 SMNVEV, per germline (reference sequence). The V and J ends lost 1 base and 0 bases respectively, with 10 bases between them. CDR3 sequence reads: CASSLLGVSSYNEQFF. In DNA form, the CDR3 reads TGTGCCAGCAGTTTATTGGGGGTAAGCTCCTACAATGAGCAGTTCTTC.

This clonotype was picked up a small number of times. This CDR3 reads CASSIAQAVNQPQHF. CDR3 DNA: TGTGCCAGTAGTATTGCACAGGCGGTCAATCAGCCCCAGCATTTT. The chain is built from TRBV19 and TRBJ1-5; tentative D call: TRBD1 (5 bases). This CDR3 has 15 residues. The germline CDR1 and CDR2 sequences are LNHDA and SQIVND (reference sequence). V lost 3 bases to trimming and J lost 3 bases, with 12 bases between them.

This clonotype was counted at least ten times. CDR3 bases: TGTGCCAGCAGCTTAGATGGAATAGGGCAGACAGGTGGCTATGGCTACACCTTC. As protein: CASSLDGIGQTGGYGYTF. The J gene is TRBJ1-2, the V gene TRBV11-2; weak D call: TRBD1 (6 bases). CDR3 length: 18 amino acids. Germline CDR1 reads SGHAT; CDR2 reads FQNNGV. V was shortened by 0 bases and J by 4 bases, with 21 bases between the two germline ends.

The chain links TRBV28 to TRBJ1-2; 11 bases map to TRBD1. Trimming removed 4 bases from V and 2 bases from J; junction bases left unmatched: 12. From germline, CDR1 is MDHEN and CDR2 SYDVKM. The CDR3 runs 18 residues. CDR3 loop: CASSYYVWTGGRNYGYTF. Here the CDR3 DNA reads TGTGCCAGCAGTTACTACGTATGGACAGGGGGCAGAAACTATGGCTACACCTTC.

V gene TRBV12-3 or TRBV12-4 combines with J gene TRBJ2-7; 7 bases line up with TRBD1. Trimming at V came to 5 bases and at J to 3 bases, leaving 4 bases not matched to a gene. The CDR3 loop spans 13 amino acids. CDR3 nucleotides: TGTGCCAGCAGTCCCGGGACAGTCTACGAGCAGTACTTC. Its translation: CASSPGTVYEQYF.

This clonotype was seen a handful of times. This chain links TRBV30 with TRBJ2-3; 13 bases align to TRBD2. V dropped 3 bases and J dropped 6; count of bases not matched to a gene: 6. This CDR3 has 15 residues. CDR1 and CDR2 from the germline V gene are GTSNPN and SVGIG (reference sequence). CDR3 region: CAWRMTSGRSDTQYF. The CDR3 DNA reads as TGTGCCTGGAGAATGACTAGCGGGAGGTCGGATACGCAGTATTTT. Using reference TRBV30 and TRBJ2-3 for the parts outside the CDR3, the full variable domain is SQTIHQWPATLVQPVGSPLSLECTVEGTSNPNLYWYRQAAGRGLQLLFYSVGIGQISSEVPQNLSASRPQDRQFILSSKKLLLSDSGFYLCAWRMTSGRSDTQYFGPGTRLTVL.

This clonotype showed up many times. The J gene is TRBJ1-5, the V gene TRBV12-3 or TRBV12-4; D is uncertain. The CDR3 is 15 amino acids. V lost 3 bases to trimming and J lost 0 bases, with 9 bases between them. The chain's CDR3 is CASSFNSLSNQPQHF. The CDR3 DNA reads as TGTGCCAGCAGTTTTAACAGCCTTAGCAATCAGCCCCAGCATTTT.

This clonotype was recorded at least ten times. The chain carries TRBV5-1 and TRBJ2-1; no firm D call. With 0 bases removed from V and 5 bases from J, the gap between germline ends came to 12 bases. The germline CDR1 and CDR2 sequences are SGHRS and YFSETQ. CDR3 length: 15 amino acids. CDR3 sequence reads: CASSLGPGLDNEQFF. In nucleotides, the CDR3 is TGCGCCAGCAGCTTGGGTCCGGGTCTCGACAATGAGCAGTTCTTC.

At least ten counts were recorded for this clonotype. The V call is TRBV9, the J call TRBJ2-1; 8 nucleotides agree with TRBD2. Trimming removed 0 bases from V and 0 bases from J; junction bases left unmatched: 5. The CDR3 contains 17 residues. CDR1 is SGDLS and CDR2 is YYNGEE in the germline V gene. This CDR3 reads CASSVVDSGSSYNEQFF. DNA of the CDR3: TGTGCCAGCAGCGTAGTGGACAGCGGGAGCTCCTACAATGAGCAGTTCTTC.

The CDR3 region has the DNA TGTGCCAGCAGTTCAGGGACAGGGGGCGCGTCTGGGGCCAACGTCCTGACTTTC. This codes for CASSSGTGGASGANVLTF. This rearrangement joins TRBV6-2 or TRBV6-3 to TRBJ2-6; TRBD1 matches at 12 bases. There are 18 residues in the CDR3. CDR1 and CDR2 from the germline V gene are MNHEY and SVGEGT. The junction had 5 bases not matched to a gene; V was cut back by 4 bases and J by 1 base.

The chain joins TRBV7-9 to TRBJ1-2; no definite D call. CDR1 is SEHNR, CDR2 FQNEAQ, per germline (reference sequence). The CDR3 contains 13 residues. Trimming took off 6 bases at V and 7 bases at J, with 15 bases between the two ends. CDR3 residues: CASSPTASGGYTF. The DNA of the CDR3 is TGTGCCAGCAGTCCTACAGCATCGGGTGGCTACACCTTC. Full variable domain (rest looked up from reference TRBV7-9 and TRBJ1-2): DTGVSQNPRHKITKRGQNVTFRCDPISEHNRLYWYRQTLGQGPEFLTYFQNEAQLEKSRLLSDRFSAERPKGSFSTLEIQRTEQGDSAMYLCASSPTASGGYTFGSGTRLTVV.

This chain joins TRBV2 and TRBJ1-5, with D unresolved. Germline CDR1 SNHLY, CDR2 FYNNEI. The CDR3 contains 13 residues. Trimming stripped 7 bases from V and 6 bases from J, with 13 bases between. As DNA, the CDR3 is TGTGCCAGCAAAGCCGAAAGTGGTCAGCCCCAGCATTTT. The encoded protein is CASKAESGQPQHF.

This clonotype was found a few times. The chain has TRBV6-1 and TRBJ1-6, with D maybe TRBD1 (6 bases). Germline V gene data show CDR1 as MNHNS and CDR2 as SASEGT. V lost 6 bases, J lost 10 bases, and 22 bases lay in between. The CDR3 sequence is 16 residues long. CDR3 loop: CASRQPGAGARSPLHF. In nucleotides, the CDR3 is TGTGCCAGCAGACAACCCGGGGCAGGGGCGCGATCACCCCTCCACTTT.

V and J are TRBV6-2 or TRBV6-3 and TRBJ2-3; the D is unclear. V was clipped by 6 bases and J by 0 bases, with 13 bases between them. CDR1 is MNHEY and CDR2 is SVGEGT in the germline V gene. CDR3 size: 15 residues. This CDR3 reads CASRDPEMSTDTQYF. The CDR3 bases are TGTGCCAGCAGGGATCCCGAGATGAGCACAGATACGCAGTATTTT.

V gene TRBV5-1 combines with J gene TRBJ1-2; D not certain. This CDR3 is 14 amino acids long. V was pared by 4 bases and J by 0 bases, with 10 bases between. The germline V gene has CDR1 SGHRS and CDR2 YFSETQ. CDR3: CASSRDSANYGYTF. The CDR3 DNA follows: TGCGCCAGCAGCCGGGATTCAGCTAACTATGGCTACACCTTC. Full variable domain (outside the CDR3, taken from reference TRBV5-1 and TRBJ1-2): KAGVTQTPRYLIKTRGQQVTLSCSPISGHRSVSWYQQTPGQGLQFLFEYFSETQRNKGNFPGRFSGRQFSNSRSEMNVSTLELGDSALYLCASSRDSANYGYTFGSGTRLTVV.

The chain recombines TRBV5-1 with TRBJ2-7; D gene unclear. Trimming removed 1 base at V and 1 base at J, with 9 bases between. CDR3 length: 14 residues. The germline V gene has CDR1 SGHRS and CDR2 YFSETQ. The CDR3 coding sequence is TGCGCCAGCAGCTTGTACGCCACTTCCTACGAGCAGTACTTC. Translation gives CASSLYATSYEQYF.

This clonotype has ten or more counts. The chain links TRBV4-3 to TRBJ1-2; TRBD1 aligns across 8 bases. V lost 0 bases, J lost 6 bases, and 6 bases stayed unmatched. CDR1 and CDR2 (germline): LGHNA, YSLEER. The CDR3 spans 15 residues. The CDR3 here is CASSQDLAGGNGYTF. Here the CDR3 DNA reads TGCGCCAGCAGCCAAGATCTAGCAGGGGGCAATGGCTACACCTTC.

In its sample, this clonotype was seen many times. This sequence joins TRBV4-2 and TRBJ1-2, with D unclear. The germline CDR1 and CDR2 sequences are LGHNA and YNFKEQ. Trimming left V 1 base short and J 5 bases short, with 14 bases between. The CDR3 totals 15 residues. The DNA of the CDR3 is TGTGCCAGCAGCCAAGCGGAGACGGATGTGTATGGCTACACCTTC. It codes for CASSQAETDVYGYTF.